This entry lists 16 T cell receptor beta chains sequenced from one sample in a study of T-cell reconstitution after alpha-beta-depleted transplantation in children. Preparation of the TCRbeta library was carried out with unique molecular identifiers. In TCRdb, the PCR reads were re-called with MiXCR into one record per CDR3 protein. The sample records 700,000 to 850,000 distinct CDR3 sequences, roughly 15% being singletons. This material consisted of PBMCs, mostly from graft donor cells, taken 360 days after TCRalphabeta/CD19-depleted stem cell transplant. All receptors derive from a male patient younger than 18 who had a stem cell transplant for acute lymphoblastic leukemia, so the T cells may come from the graft donor.

The chain uses TRBV29-1 and TRBJ2-2; the match to TRBD2 covers 8 bases. CDR1 and CDR2 (germline): SQVTM, ANQGSEA. This CDR3 contains 15 residues. The junction had 11 bases not matched to a gene; V was cut back by 3 bases and J by 8 bases. The CDR3 sequence: CSVDLPGGPAGELFF. DNA of the CDR3: TGCAGCGTTGATCTGCCGGGAGGGCCGGCTGGGGAGCTGTTTTTT.

This clonotype was observed many times. This sequence joins TRBV5-1 and TRBJ2-3, with no clear D. The CDR3 totals 13 residues. Germline CDR1 is SGHRS and CDR2 is YFSETQ. Trimming took 4 bases from V and 3 from J, leaving 9 bases between them. The CDR3 reads CASSQLRTDTQYF. CDR3 nucleotides: TGCGCCAGCAGCCAACTAAGAACAGATACGCAGTATTTT. The whole variable domain, remainder taken from reference TRBV5-1 and TRBJ2-3, is KAGVTQTPRYLIKTRGQQVTLSCSPISGHRSVSWYQQTPGQGLQFLFEYFSETQRNKGNFPGRFSGRQFSNSRSEMNVSTLELGDSALYLCASSQLRTDTQYFGPGTRLTVL.

Only a few counts were recorded for this clonotype. This chain links TRBV20-1 with TRBJ2-5, with D perhaps matching TRBD1 (6 bases). Germline values: CDR1 DFQATT, CDR2 SNEGSKA (reference sequence). The CDR3 runs 13 residues. Trimming shortened V by 6 bases and J by 3 bases, and 14 bases separated the two germline ends. This chain's CDR3 is CSAPQGGKETQYF. The CDR3, as DNA: TGCAGTGCCCCTCAAGGGGGAAAAGAGACCCAGTACTTC.

Ten or more counts support this clonotype. The chain carries TRBV7-2 and TRBJ2-1, with unresolved D. The germline V gene encodes CDR1 SGHTA and CDR2 FQGNSA. Trimming removed 5 bases from V and 10 bases from J, with 12 bases in between. This CDR3 has 12 residues. For the CDR3, the DNA is TGTGCCAGCAGCCCCCCCGGTAGAGAGCAGTTCTTC. It specifies CASSPPGREQFF.

The chain joins TRBV11-3 to TRBJ1-1; TRBD1 is a possible D gene (6 bases). CDR3 size: 16 residues. Germline-derived CDR1 and CDR2 are SGHNT and YENEEA. Between the trimmed V and J ends, which lost 1 base and 5 bases, there was a span of 17 bases. CDR3 sequence (DNA): TGTGCCAGCAGCTTAGTGGGGAGGAGGGGGGGGACTGAAGCTTTCTTT. Translation gives CASSLVGRRGGTEAFF.

The CDR3 bases are TGTGCCAGCAGCTTCGAGCCCCTGGCCGGGGAGCTGTTTTTT. Its protein is CASSFEPLAGELFF. The chain uses TRBV7-3 and TRBJ2-2, with no clear D. CDR1 and CDR2 (germline): SGHTA, FQGTGA. The CDR3 loop spans 14 amino acids. V was trimmed by 3 bases and J by 6 bases, leaving 11 bases between them. Variable domain in full (rest from reference TRBV7-3 and TRBJ2-2): GAGVSQTPSNKVTEKGKYVELRCDPISGHTALYWYRQSLGQGPEFLIYFQGTGAADDSGLPNDRFFAVRPEGSVSTLKIQRTERGDSAVYLCASSFEPLAGELFFGEGSRLTVL.

There are a few counts of this clonotype. This chain connects TRBV29-1 to TRBJ2-1; D not resolved. The germline gives CDR1 SQVTM, CDR2 ANQGSEA. V gave up 3 bases and J gave up 13 bases, with 13 bases separating them. This CDR3 region has 11 residues. CDR3 nucleotide sequence: TGCAGCGTTGATCCGGGCTTGGATCAGTTCTTC. It yields the protein CSVDPGLDQFF.

The chain uses TRBV7-2 and TRBJ2-1; no clear D gene. Germline CDR1 is SGHTA and CDR2 is FQGNSA. V gave up 2 bases and J gave up 6 bases, with 14 bases separating them. This CDR3 comprises 15 residues. The CDR3, as DNA: TGTGCCAGCAGCTTAACGGCTTTGCCTAGCAATGAGCAGTTCTTC. Its protein is CASSLTALPSNEQFF.

This clonotype was seen repeatedly, ten times or more. The chain has TRBV12-3 or TRBV12-4 and TRBJ2-5; TRBD2 is a possible D gene (6 bases). Trimming stripped 6 bases from V and 7 bases from J, with 18 bases between. The CDR3 consists of 14 residues. CDR3 amino acids: CASRGRGRHGTQYF. CDR3 coding DNA: TGTGCCAGCAGGGGAAGAGGGAGGCACGGGACCCAGTACTTC.

This rearrangement joins TRBV28 to TRBJ2-7, with D perhaps TRBD1 or TRBD2 (5 bases each). Germline V gene data show CDR1 as MDHEN and CDR2 as SYDVKM. V lost 5 bases, J lost 0 bases, and 17 bases lay in between. CDR3 length: 16 amino acids. This chain's CDR3 is CASSQNSWGSSYEQYF. CDR3 coding DNA: TGTGCCAGCAGTCAAAACTCTTGGGGGAGCTCCTACGAGCAGTACTTC.

The V call is TRBV3-1, the J call TRBJ2-1; the match to TRBD2 covers 7 bases. Germline assignment: CDR1 LGHDT and CDR2 YNNKEL (reference sequence). After removal of 4 bases from V and 7 bases from J, the junction contained 16 bases not matched to a gene. CDR3 length: 17 residues. CDR3 residues: CASSLQVREMAGNEQFF. The CDR3 DNA follows: TGTGCCAGCAGCCTTCAGGTGCGGGAGATGGCAGGAAATGAGCAGTTCTTC.

This clonotype was seen ten or more times. This sequence joins TRBV27 and TRBJ2-4; D may be TRBD2 (5 bases). V lost 6 bases and J 3 bases, leaving 6 bases between the germline ends. There are 12 residues in the CDR3. The germline gives CDR1 MNHEY, CDR2 SMNVEV (reference sequence). This CDR3 reads CASRTNKNIQYF. The DNA for the CDR3 is TGTGCCAGCAGGACTAACAAAAACATTCAGTACTTC.

The chain links TRBV6-1 to TRBJ2-7; D might be TRBD2 (5 bases). Germline V lookup: CDR1 MNHNS, CDR2 SASEGT. V was pared by 8 bases and J by 5 bases, with 22 bases between. The CDR3 length is 15 residues. CDR3 amino acids: CASAPISSSGHEQYF. The CDR3 DNA is TGTGCCAGCGCCCCCATTTCCAGCAGCGGCCACGAGCAGTACTTC.

The V and J genes are TRBV27 and TRBJ2-1, with unresolved D. Germline CDR1 is MNHEY and CDR2 is SMNVEV (reference sequence). Trimming pared 5 bases from V and 2 bases from J, leaving 10 bases between. This CDR3 region has 14 residues. The chain's CDR3 is CASSRSYPYNEQFF. In nucleotides, the CDR3 is TGTGCCAGCAGTCGCAGCTATCCCTACAATGAGCAGTTCTTC.

The chain has TRBV12-3 or TRBV12-4 and TRBJ2-1; no reliable D call. CDR3 length: 14 amino acids. Trimming stripped 5 bases from V and 2 bases from J, with 10 bases between. The CDR3 sequence: CASSPDGPYNEQFF. CDR3 in DNA: TGTGCCAGCAGTCCTGACGGACCCTACAATGAGCAGTTCTTC.

The V call is TRBV21-1, the J call TRBJ2-1; whether TRBD2, the table's D call, matches the DNA was not checked. TRBV21-1 constitutes a pseudogene. The CDR3 covers 17 residues. The CDR3 here is CASSKSRSSGRILEQFF. CDR3 DNA: TGTGCCAGCAGCAAATCTCGGTCTAGCGGGAGGATATTAGAGCAGTTCTTC.